This TCR beta chain was profiled in a study of blood T cells in healthy people across ages. PCR was performed a second time for roughly 7 to 12 cycles using a sample-barcoded 5' primer and a J-beta primer mix. From the 5' RACE reads, TCRdb called clonotypes with MiXCR, one entry per CDR3 protein. This table holds roughly 800,000 distinct CDR3 sequences, 58% found once. The TCR sequence derives from a man aged 25 to 40 in good health. Input material: blood.

CDR3 amino acids: CASSGGQGLGKLFF. The CDR3 DNA is TGTGCCAGCAGCGGGGGACAGGGCTTGGGAAAACTGTTTTTT. The chain employs TRBV2 and TRBJ1-4; TRBD1 matches 9 bases. Per the germline V gene, CDR1 is SNHLY and CDR2 is FYNNEI. V lost 6 bases and J lost 10; bases outside the gene matches: 9. The CDR3 loop spans 14 amino acids.